The T cell receptor (beta chain) described here comes from a study of T cell clones after liver transplantation. Study details: Tolerance: complete withdrawal held at least one year, liver enzymes staying within twice normal.

Findings and limits, study-wide: Low donor cell numbers restricted donor-reactive repertoire measurement in two subjects.

Assay used: immunoSEQ multiplex PCR; TCRdb lists only in-frame clones, some missing. The profile shows tens of thousands of clones, around 80% of them singletons. The CDR3 has 14 amino acids. The V end was cut by 5 bases, the J end by 2 bases, with 11 bases between. Germline lookup yields CDR1 SGHRS and CDR2 YFSETQ. Comment on this clone: Its antigen remains unidentified.

Sequencing was performed on CD4+ T cells from blood, taken 48 months after liver transplant. J is TRBJ1-3 and V is TRBV5-1, with D hard to call. The sequence came from a human patient who received a liver transplant. Some T cells may be the graft donor's. The CDR3 here is CASRDSSPGNTIYF. The CDR3 coding sequence is TGCGCCAGCAGGGACTCCTCGCCTGGAAACACCATATATTTT.